The sequence of this T cell receptor beta chain was determined in a study of blood T cell repertoires in COVID-19. The CDR3 has 16 amino acids. Authors' methods: From reference gene primer amplification, estimates of nucleated cell counts were derived. TCRdb keeps only in-frame clones here, not all; method: immunoSEQ multiplex PCR. Clone size and the V and J calls come from that table; the DNA yielded D and trimming. Of 200,000 to 300,000 clones listed, roughly 86% are singletons. This clone occurred once. This sequence originates from a middle-aged man who had recovered from COVID-19. The sample was peripheral blood. The V call is TRBV12-2, the J call TRBJ2-7; the table gives TRBD2 as D, unverified against the DNA. TRBV12-2 is labeled a pseudogene. CDR3 DNA sequence: TGTGCAAGTCGCAGGGGACTAGCGGGAGCCCAATACGAGCAGTACTTC. This translates into CASRRGLAGAQYEQYF.